A selection of T cell receptor beta chains follows, all from one sample in a study of T cell repertoires in ileal Crohn's disease. Only in-frame clones appear in the TCRdb table, and some are missing; sequencing was by immunoSEQ multiplex PCR. Of 15,000 to 20,000 clones listed, about 70% are singletons. Sequenced: ileal tissue. These receptors came from an adult with Crohn's disease. Both conserved end residues are part of each CDR3. The order of the fields is V gene, J gene, CDR3 protein.

V: TRBV10-2
J: TRBJ2-7
CDR3: CASSEFRGKHTGSSYEQYF

V: TRBV11-2
J: TRBJ1-1
CDR3: CASSSWTGGRMNTEAFF

V: TRBV12-5
J: TRBJ1-1
CDR3: CASGLGGRNTEAFF

V: TRBV19
J: TRBJ2-7
CDR3: CASSISDGLYEQYF

V: TRBV10-3
J: TRBJ2-2
CDR3: CAISDFQGGYTGELFF

V: TRBV7-6
J: TRBJ2-5
CDR3: CASSFSPKDVPQETQYF

V: TRBV2
J: TRBJ2-7
CDR3: CASRVGLIHSYEQYF

V: TRBV5-6
J: TRBJ1-2
CDR3: CASRKRQALYGYTF

V: TRBV7-2
J: TRBJ1-4
CDR3: CASSLARYEKLFF

V: TRBV19
J: TRBJ2-3
CDR3: CASSIADTQYF

V: TRBV5-1
J: TRBJ2-3
CDR3: CASRTPSGPTDTQYF